The rows below give T cell receptor beta chains drawn from one sample of a study of cytomegalovirus exposure and HLA in healthy donors. Sequencing used immunoSEQ multiplex PCR; TCRdb keeps in-frame clones, though not all of them. Seen here are about 140,000 clones, nearly 90% observed once, and the top ten hold 0.45% to 0.6%. What was sequenced was PBMCs. The receptor set was obtained from a woman aged 40 to 55 in good health and CMV-seronegative. The CDR3 runs from the conserved cysteine through the conserved F or W. Fields, in order: V gene, J gene, CDR3 protein.

>TRBV9|TRBJ1-1
CASSPHVAVVNTEAFF
>TRBV7-9|TRBJ2-4
CASSNYRGEDKNIQYF
>TRBV7-9|TRBJ1-4
CSSSPQGANEKLFF
>TRBV25-1|TRBJ1-5
CASKDSLGDSNQPQHF
>TRBV5-1|TRBJ1-3
CASSQDVGAGNTIYF
>TRBV4-2|TRBJ2-3
CASSQKILASGRVGGTDTQYF
>TRBV6-5|TRBJ2-7
CASSHWGGGSYEQYF
>TRBV7-9|TRBJ2-3
CSSRRTSGTTDTQYF
>TRBV28|TRBJ2-7
CASSFPHYEQYF
>TRBV2|TRBJ2-7
CASRGAPGQTSYEQYF
>TRBV11-2|TRBJ1-1
CASSFGVTANTEAFF
>TRBV30|TRBJ2-7
CAWTRWDSGSHEQYF
>TRBV28|TRBJ2-3
CASSPPGPSGTDTQYF
>TRBV7-9|TRBJ2-3
CASSLHIATSTDTQYF
>TRBV10-3|TRBJ2-2
CAIGDAGRGNTGELFF
>TRBV5-1|TRBJ2-1
CASSLEAAIEQFF
>TRBV5-1|TRBJ2-5
CASSFTGGGETQYF
>TRBV28|TRBJ1-5
CASSFAGTGGALNQPQHF
>TRBV5-1|TRBJ2-3
CASSLGQLYSTDTQYF
>TRBV10-2|TRBJ2-7
CASSEFAGLYEQYF
>TRBV13|TRBJ2-7
CASSAPGIQYF
>TRBV10-3|TRBJ2-3
CAISEVMAGDATDTQYF
>TRBV27|TRBJ2-3
CASSLIQSGTDTQYF
>TRBV5-1|TRBJ2-7
CASSLDGTGNEQYF
>TRBV7-2|TRBJ2-1
CASSVLAGDYNEQFF
>TRBV5-4|TRBJ2-1
CASSLFRDSGSYNEQFF
>TRBV7-2|TRBJ2-7
CASSLLTRYEQYF
>TRBV19|TRBJ2-3
CASTGGAGVLTDTQYF
>TRBV29-1|TRBJ2-7
CSVAAGQGGGYEQYF
>TRBV4-3|TRBJ2-7
CASSQGFGTGPYEQYF
>TRBV5-1|TRBJ2-5
CASSLVLAGVLETQYF
>TRBV11-3|TRBJ2-7
CASSFLDYSRYF
>TRBV5-1|TRBJ2-1
CASSYGTSGTDEQFF
>TRBV28|TRBJ2-3
CASIGGAADTQYF
>TRBV2|TRBJ2-2
CASSSGGYMRELFF
>TRBV18|TRBJ2-7
CASSRNRASGSPTSYEQYF
>TRBV5-1|TRBJ2-5
CASSPWTDVYQETQYF
>TRBV28|TRBJ2-4
CASSLRSLAKNIQYF
>TRBV29-1|TRBJ1-1
CSVEEYREHTEAFF
>TRBV7-2|TRBJ2-1
CASSLDYETYNEQFF
>TRBV9|TRBJ1-3
CASSVGGSARDTIYF
>TRBV5-4|TRBJ1-1
CASSATGLNTEAFF
>TRBV7-9|TRBJ2-6
CASSYPVVSGANVLTF
>TRBV5-1|TRBJ1-2
CASSLEVGGGYTF
>TRBV10-3|TRBJ2-1
CAIGGLAGLSYNEQFF
>TRBV6-5|TRBJ1-2
CASSYLGDREDGYTF
>TRBV5-4|TRBJ1-2
CASSLEGRGYGYTF
>TRBV28|TRBJ1-2
CASSLDNPYGYTF
>TRBV5-1|TRBJ2-6
CASSLGSVSGANVLTF
>TRBV28|TRBJ1-5
CASSTRTGGYSNQPQHF
>TRBV7-9|NA
CASSLTGDEQYF
>TRBV19|TRBJ2-7
CASSIVAGGYEQYF